The TCR beta chain described here comes from a study of blood T cell repertoires in COVID-19. Study information: Acute-phase and convalescent COVID-19 samples originated in the United States, Italy and Spain. PBMCs, B-cell-depleted T cells, or T cells provided the cDNA or gDNA that made up the material.

The CDR3 length is 14 residues. Germline-derived CDR1 and CDR2 are SGDLS and YYNGEE. The trim removed 1 base at V and 6 bases at J, leaving 4 bases unmatched. In the authors' methods: Nucleated cell number was recorded as an estimate derived from reference gene primer amplification. Method: immunoSEQ multiplex PCR; TCRdb's copy keeps in-frame clones and lacks some. The DNA gave D and trimming, while V, J and clone size come from that table. Seen here are 89,000 or so clones, over 75% observed once, and the top ten hold around 12%. Source material: peripheral blood. The source is a human donor in a cohort sampled during active COVID-19. The chain couples TRBV9 to TRBJ2-3; the match to TRBD2 covers 8 bases. The CDR3, as DNA: TGTGCCAGCAGCGTATCAGCGGGGGACGATACGCAGTATTTT. It translates to CASSVSAGDDTQYF.